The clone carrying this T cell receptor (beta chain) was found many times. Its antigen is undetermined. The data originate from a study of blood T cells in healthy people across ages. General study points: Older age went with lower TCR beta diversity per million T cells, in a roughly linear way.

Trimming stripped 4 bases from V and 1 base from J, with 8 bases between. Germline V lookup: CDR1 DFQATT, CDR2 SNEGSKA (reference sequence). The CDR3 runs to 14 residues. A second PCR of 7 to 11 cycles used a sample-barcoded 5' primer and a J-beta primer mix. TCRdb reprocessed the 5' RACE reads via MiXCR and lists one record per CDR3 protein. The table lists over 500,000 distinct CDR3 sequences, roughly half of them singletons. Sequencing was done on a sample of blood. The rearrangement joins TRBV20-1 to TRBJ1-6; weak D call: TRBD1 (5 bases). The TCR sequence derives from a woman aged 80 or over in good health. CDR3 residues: CSAMKGSYNSPLHF. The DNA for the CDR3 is TGCAGTGCTATGAAGGGGTCCTATAATTCACCCCTCCACTTT.